Below are 14 T cell receptor beta chains sequenced from a single sample in a study of cytomegalovirus exposure and HLA in healthy donors. The primer mix had 60 Vbeta and 13 Jbeta primers. Libraries were prepared by immunoSEQ multiplex PCR; TCRdb keeps only in-frame clonotypes and omits some of them. The table lists more than 140,000 clones, roughly four fifths of them singletons, with approximately 6.1% in the top ten. Material: PBMCs. These receptors originate from a man aged 25 to 45 in good health and CMV-seropositive.

This sequence joins TRBV5-8 and TRBJ1-4; the match to TRBD1 covers 9 bases. The germline V gene has CDR1 SGHTS and CDR2 YDEGEE. With V trimmed by 5 bases and J by 7 bases, 9 bases remained unmatched. The CDR3 sequence is 15 residues long. DNA of the CDR3: TGTGCCAGCAGTCCCTCCGGGACAGGGTCTGAAAAACTGTTTTTT. Protein: CASSPSGTGSEKLFF.

The chain recombines TRBV6-1 with TRBJ2-1, with TRBD2 matching over 11 bases. The CDR3 loop spans 17 amino acids. Per the germline V gene, CDR1 is MNHNS and CDR2 is SASEGT. With 0 bases clipped from V and 6 bases from J, the junction kept 7 bases outside the gene matches. The CDR3 nucleotides are TGTGCCAGCAGTGAAGCGCGACTAGCGGGATGGGTCAATGAGCAGTTCTTC. Protein: CASSEARLAGWVNEQFF.

This rearrangement joins TRBV28 to TRBJ1-1; D uncertain. Trimming pared 4 bases from V and 2 bases from J, leaving 8 bases between. The CDR3 covers 13 residues. In germline, CDR1 is MDHEN, CDR2 SYDVKM. CDR3 in amino acids: CASSYLSNTEAFF. CDR3 sequence (DNA): TGTGCCAGCAGTTACCTAAGTAACACTGAAGCTTTCTTT.

About this clone: The DNA is left out, because the CDR3 cannot be placed on it with certainty; the CDR3 is given as TCRdb lists it. Other DNA sequences in this sample translate to the same CDR3. The gene calls are TRBV25-1 and TRBJ2-5; TRBD2 was called by the table and not checked on the DNA. Looked up from germline, CDR1 is MGHDK and CDR2 is SYGVNS. 15 amino acids form the CDR3, both terminal residues included. The CDR3 sequence: CASSESTSGQETQYF.

This clone was counted once. J is TRBJ1-5 and V is TRBV30; possible D gene TRBD1, 5 bases. CDR3 size: 12 residues. The germline V gene encodes CDR1 GTSNPN and CDR2 SVGIG (reference sequence). Trimming removed 5 bases from V and 7 bases from J, with 12 bases in between. The DNA of the CDR3 is TGTGCCTGGTCGCCAGGGATGCAGCCCCAGCATTTT. As protein: CAWSPGMQPQHF.

The genes are TRBV10-3 and TRBJ1-4; 8 bases are a match to TRBD1. The CDR3 is made up of 14 amino acids. Losses at the gene ends were 10 bases for V and 0 bases for J; bases not matched to a gene: 4. CDR1 and CDR2 from the germline V gene are ENHRY and SYGVKD. The CDR3 sequence is CATRGQTTNEKLFF. The CDR3 nucleotides are TGTGCCACCAGGGGGCAAACAACTAATGAAAAACTGTTTTTT.

The chain links TRBV11-3 to TRBJ2-1; possible D gene TRBD2, 6 bases. There are 17 residues in the CDR3. The germline V gene encodes CDR1 SGHNT and CDR2 YENEEA. V was cut by 5 bases and J by 2 bases, with 19 bases left in between. The CDR3 DNA follows: TGTGCCAGCAGCAGGGGTTGGCGGAGGGAGACCTACAATGAGCAGTTCTTC. The encoded protein is CASSRGWRRETYNEQFF.

This rearrangement joins TRBV19 to TRBJ1-5; D may be TRBD1 (5 bases). Per germline, CDR1 LNHDA and CDR2 SQIVND (reference sequence). CDR3 size: 16 residues. V lost 7 bases and J 0 bases, leaving 16 bases between the germline ends. The CDR3, as DNA: TGTGCCAGTACCTCTGACAGACTTGATAGCAATCAGCCCCAGCATTTT. Residues: CASTSDRLDSNQPQHF.

In this sample, this clone turned up once. This chain joins TRBV7-8 and TRBJ1-2; 7 positions agree with TRBD1. The V and J ends lost 4 bases and 5 bases, in that order; junction bases with no gene match: 4. Germline loops: CDR1 SGHVS, CDR2 FQNEAQ. The CDR3 sequence is 13 residues long. This CDR3 is CASSSGQLYGYTF. CDR3 nucleotide sequence: TGTGCCAGCAGCTCGGGACAGCTATATGGCTACACCTTC.

Only one count was recorded for this clone. The DNA of the CDR3 is TGTGCCAGTAGTATCCGCCCACAGGTTCTTCGGGACGAGCAGTACTTC. This translates into CASSIRPQVLRDEQYF. V is TRBV19 and J is TRBJ2-7; maybe TRBD1 (5 bases). Germline CDR1 reads LNHDA; CDR2 reads SQIVND (reference sequence). This CDR3 comprises 16 residues. V lost 3 bases and J 5 bases, leaving 20 bases between the germline ends.

The chain employs TRBV19 and TRBJ2-5; TRBD1 aligns across 9 bases. CDR3 length equals 15 residues. The junction had 6 bases not matched to a gene; V was cut back by 5 bases and J by 2 bases. Per the germline V gene, CDR1 is LNHDA and CDR2 is SQIVND (reference sequence). CDR3 region: CASSAGTGRQETQYF. The CDR3 DNA is TGTGCCAGTAGTGCAGGGACAGGGCGACAAGAGACCCAGTACTTC.

This chain connects TRBV9 to TRBJ2-3, with D possibly being TRBD2 (7 bases). There are 16 residues in the CDR3. Germline V gene sequence: CDR1 SGDLS, CDR2 YYNGEE. Deletions cut 0 bases from V and 4 bases from J, with 15 bases between. Here the CDR3 DNA reads TGTGCCAGCAGCGTAGCCACGGGGGGCGGACCAGATACGCAGTATTTT. It translates to CASSVATGGGPDTQYF.

This clone occurred once. CDR3 amino acids: CRGQGRGYTF. CDR3 bases: TGCAGGGGACAGGGTCGGGGCTACACCTTC. The J gene is TRBJ1-2, the V gene TRBV20-1, with 9 positions matching TRBD1. The CDR3 runs 10 residues. The germline V gene encodes CDR1 DFQATT and CDR2 SNEGSKA (reference sequence).

V is TRBV5-6 and J is TRBJ1-3; D gene ambiguous. Germline V CDR1 and CDR2: SGHDT, YYEEEE. The length of the CDR3 is 13 residues. The germline V and J ends were trimmed by 7 bases and 0 bases, with 8 bases remaining between them. The CDR3 here is CASRQVSGNTIYF. DNA of the CDR3: TGTGCCAGCCGACAAGTCTCTGGAAACACCATATATTTT.